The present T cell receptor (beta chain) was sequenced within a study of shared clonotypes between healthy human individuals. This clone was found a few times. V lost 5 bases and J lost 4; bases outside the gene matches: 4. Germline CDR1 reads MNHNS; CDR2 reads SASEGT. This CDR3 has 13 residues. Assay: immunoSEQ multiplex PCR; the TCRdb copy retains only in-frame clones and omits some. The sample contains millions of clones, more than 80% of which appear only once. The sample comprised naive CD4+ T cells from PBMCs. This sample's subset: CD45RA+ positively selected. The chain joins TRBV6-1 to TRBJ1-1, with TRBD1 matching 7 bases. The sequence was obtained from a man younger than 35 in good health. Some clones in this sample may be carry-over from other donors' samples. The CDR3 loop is CASSLQGVTEAFF. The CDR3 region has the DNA TGTGCCAGCAGTCTCCAGGGGGTCACTGAAGCTTTCTTT.